This record covers a single TCR beta chain. The specificity of this receptor is unknown. Per-nucleotide qualities are absent, and no much larger clonotype sits a single base away. No treatment had been received by any patient before thyroid surgery. Patient clinical samples collected from the early 2010s to the late 2010s were retrospectively analysed using T-cell receptor beta sequencing. Taken from the germline V gene (reference sequence), the CDR1 and CDR2 loops are GTSNPN and SVGIG. The CDR3 spans 14 residues, from the cysteine through the phenylalanine. The CDR3 DNA has 42 bases and is translated from base 1. V lost 0 bases and J lost 13 bases; the stretch between them is 20 bases long. Library preparation was by PCR. TCRdb names Illumina HiSeq 4000 as the instrument used. The TCR beta-chain CDR3 region of each patient was profiled by high-throughput sequencing. Processing in the source paper ran as follows. A classifier to discriminate distant-metastatic papillary thyroid cancer patients was built from CDR3 differences across clinicopathological groups. The Shannon index was used to measure repertoire diversity, and the Morisita-Horn index was used to measure how similar tumor and blood repertoires were. TCRdb reprocessed the public reads (quality trimming at Q25 with fastp, clone calling with MiXCR) and kept in-frame beta chains. The V and J calls here are based on TCRdb, not the publication. Within this sample are about 24,000 clones, with roughly 21% of them counted one time only. The leading ten clones occupy approximately 13% of the sample.

This entry belongs to a study of metastatic and nonmetastatic thyroid tumors (dated by TCRdb to between 2020 and 2021). Describing the broader study: Repertoires from peripheral blood and from tumor or nodule tissue samples of malignant and benign thyroid patients were compared. Results and caveats for the whole study, not just this receptor: TCR beta diversity was reported as significantly higher in malignant tumors than in benign nodules, in both blood and tumor samples.

This chain joins TRBV30 to TRBJ2-3; there is no confident call for the D gene. Material: blood. The sequence was collected from a male donor with papillary thyroid cancer or a benign thyroid nodule (not recorded which). Some clones in this sample may be carry-over from other donors' samples. The CDR3 corresponds to CAWSVLSRPLSKYF. The sequenced DNA is TGTGCCTGGAGTGTATTGTCGCGGCCCCTTTCGAAGTATTTT.